This T cell receptor beta chain derives from a study of shared clonotypes between healthy human individuals. This clone has more than one count but fewer than ten. What it recognizes is unknown. Study-level findings and limits: Richness estimates generally favored naive over memory subsets.

This table comes from immunoSEQ multiplex PCR, and its TCRdb copy is limited to in-frame clones, with some not included. The sample has 730,000 or so clones, around 72% seen once. Germline V gene lookup returns CDR1 SGHVS and CDR2 FNYEAQ. The V end was cut by 5 bases, the J end by 4 bases, with 9 bases between. The CDR3 sequence is 13 residues long. This clonotype originated in a woman in her thirties in good health. The sequenced sample was memory CD4+ T cells sorted from blood. Stated subset: CD45RA-negative fraction. V gene TRBV7-6 combines with J gene TRBJ1-5; no definite D call. In nucleotides, the CDR3 is TGTGCCAGCAGCCTAGGACGGAATCAGCCCCAGCATTTT. Translation: CASSLGRNQPQHF.